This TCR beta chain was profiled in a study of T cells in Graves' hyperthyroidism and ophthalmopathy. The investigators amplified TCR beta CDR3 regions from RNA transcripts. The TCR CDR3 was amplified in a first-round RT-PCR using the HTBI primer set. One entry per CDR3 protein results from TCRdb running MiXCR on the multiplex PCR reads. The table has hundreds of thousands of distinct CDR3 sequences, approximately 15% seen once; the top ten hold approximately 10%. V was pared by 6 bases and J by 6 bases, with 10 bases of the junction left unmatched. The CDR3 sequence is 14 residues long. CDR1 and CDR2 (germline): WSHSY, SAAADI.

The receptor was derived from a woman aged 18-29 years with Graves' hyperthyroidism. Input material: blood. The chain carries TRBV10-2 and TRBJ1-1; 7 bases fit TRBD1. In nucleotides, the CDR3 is TGCGCCAGCAGGGCCCTCGACAGGGTCCCTGAAGCTTTCTTT. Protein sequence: CASRALDRVPEAFF.